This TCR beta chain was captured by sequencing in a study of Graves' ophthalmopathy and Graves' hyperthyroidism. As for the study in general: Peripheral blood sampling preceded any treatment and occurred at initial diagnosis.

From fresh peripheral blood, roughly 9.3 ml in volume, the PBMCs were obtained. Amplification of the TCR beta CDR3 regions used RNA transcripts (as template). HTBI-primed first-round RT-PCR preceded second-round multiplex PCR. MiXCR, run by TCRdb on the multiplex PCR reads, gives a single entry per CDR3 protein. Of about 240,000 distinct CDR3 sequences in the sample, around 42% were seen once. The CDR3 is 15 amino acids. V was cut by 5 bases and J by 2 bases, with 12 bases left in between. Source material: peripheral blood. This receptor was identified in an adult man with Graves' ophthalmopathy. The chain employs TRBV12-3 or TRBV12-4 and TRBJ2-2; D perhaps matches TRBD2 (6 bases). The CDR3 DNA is TGTGCCAGCAGTCCTTTCGGGGGTAACACCGGGGAGCTGTTTTTT. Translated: CASSPFGGNTGELFF.